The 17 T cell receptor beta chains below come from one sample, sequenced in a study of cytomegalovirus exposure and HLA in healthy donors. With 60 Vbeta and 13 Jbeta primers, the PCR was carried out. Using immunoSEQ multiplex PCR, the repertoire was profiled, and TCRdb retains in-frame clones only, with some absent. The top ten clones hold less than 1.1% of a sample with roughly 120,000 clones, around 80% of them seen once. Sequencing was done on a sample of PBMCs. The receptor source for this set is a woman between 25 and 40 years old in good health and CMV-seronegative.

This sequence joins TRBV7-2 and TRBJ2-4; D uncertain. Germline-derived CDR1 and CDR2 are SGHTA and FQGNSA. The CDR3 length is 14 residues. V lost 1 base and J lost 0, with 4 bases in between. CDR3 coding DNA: TGTGCCAGCAGCTTAGTAGTAGCCAAAAACATTCAGTACTTC. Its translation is CASSLVVAKNIQYF. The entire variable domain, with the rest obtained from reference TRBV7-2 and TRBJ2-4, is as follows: GAGVSQSPSNKVTEKGKDVELRCDPISGHTALYWYRQSLGQGLEFLIYFQGNSAPDKSGLPSDRFSAERTGGSVSTLTIQRTQQEDSAVYLCASSLVVAKNIQYFGAGTRLSVL.

DNA for the CDR3: TGTGCCAGCATTGGGCAGCCCAATGAAAAACTGTTTTTT. Translated: CASIGQPNEKLFF. The J gene is TRBJ1-4, the V gene TRBV2; no firm D call. V dropped 7 bases and J dropped 5 bases, with 11 bases sitting between them. The germline V gene has CDR1 SNHLY and CDR2 FYNNEI. The CDR3 loop spans 13 amino acids. Supplemented by reference TRBV2 and TRBJ1-4, the full variable domain reads EPEVTQTPSHQVTQMGQEVILRCVPISNHLYFYWYRQILGQKVEFLVSFYNNEISEKSEIFDDQFSVERPDGSNFTLKIRSTKLEDSAMYFCASIGQPNEKLFFGSGTQLSVL.

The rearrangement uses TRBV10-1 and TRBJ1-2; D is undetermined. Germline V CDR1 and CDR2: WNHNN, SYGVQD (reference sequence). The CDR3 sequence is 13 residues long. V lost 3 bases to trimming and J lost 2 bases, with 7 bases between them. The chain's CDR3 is CASSEYRNYGYTF. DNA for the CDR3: TGCGCCAGCAGTGAATACCGGAACTATGGCTACACCTTC.

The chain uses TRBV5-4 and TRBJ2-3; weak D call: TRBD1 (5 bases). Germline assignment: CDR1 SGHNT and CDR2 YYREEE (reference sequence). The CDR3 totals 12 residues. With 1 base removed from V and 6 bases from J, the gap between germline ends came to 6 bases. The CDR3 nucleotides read TGTGCCAGCAGCTTGCCAGGGGATACGCAGTATTTT. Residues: CASSLPGDTQYF.

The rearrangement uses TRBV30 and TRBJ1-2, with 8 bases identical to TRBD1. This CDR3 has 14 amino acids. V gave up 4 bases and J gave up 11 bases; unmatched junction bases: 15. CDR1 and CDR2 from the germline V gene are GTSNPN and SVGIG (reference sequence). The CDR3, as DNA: TGTGCCTGGAAAGGGACAGGTTCTCCTGGGGTGTACACCTTC. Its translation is CAWKGTGSPGVYTF.

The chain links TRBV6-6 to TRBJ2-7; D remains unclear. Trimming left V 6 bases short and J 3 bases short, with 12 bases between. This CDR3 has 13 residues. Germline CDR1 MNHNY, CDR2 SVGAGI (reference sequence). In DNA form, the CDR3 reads TGTGCCAGCAGATCATTAAGCGTCTACGAGCAGTACTTC. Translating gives CASRSLSVYEQYF.

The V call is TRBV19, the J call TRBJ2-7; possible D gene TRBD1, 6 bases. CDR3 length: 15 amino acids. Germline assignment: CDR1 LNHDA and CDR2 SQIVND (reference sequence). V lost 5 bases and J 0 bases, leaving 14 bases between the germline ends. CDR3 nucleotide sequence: TGTGCCAGTAGTTCCCAGGGGCGACGCTCCTACGAGCAGTACTTC. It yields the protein CASSSQGRRSYEQYF.

CDR3 in amino acids: CASSLVPGREETQYF. As DNA, the CDR3 is TGTGCCAGCAGCTTAGTTCCGGGAAGAGAGGAGACCCAGTACTTC. V usage is TRBV7-2 and J usage is TRBJ2-5, with D perhaps TRBD2 (5 bases). Germline CDR1 SGHTA, CDR2 FQGNSA. The CDR3 length is 15 residues. V dropped 1 base and J dropped 5 bases, with 14 bases sitting between them.

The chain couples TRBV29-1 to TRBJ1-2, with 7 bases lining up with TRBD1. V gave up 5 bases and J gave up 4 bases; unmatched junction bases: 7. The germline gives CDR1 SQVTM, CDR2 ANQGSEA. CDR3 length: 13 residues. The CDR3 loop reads CSVQGQLFYGYTF. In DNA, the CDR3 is TGCAGCGTTCAGGGACAGCTTTTCTATGGCTACACCTTC.

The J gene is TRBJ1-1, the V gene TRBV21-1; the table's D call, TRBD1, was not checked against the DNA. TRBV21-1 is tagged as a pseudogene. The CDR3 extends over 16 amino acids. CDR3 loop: CASGVWSGGHVTEAFF. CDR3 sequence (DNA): TGTGCCAGCGGAGTCTGGTCAGGGGGGCACGTCACTGAAGCTTTCTTT.

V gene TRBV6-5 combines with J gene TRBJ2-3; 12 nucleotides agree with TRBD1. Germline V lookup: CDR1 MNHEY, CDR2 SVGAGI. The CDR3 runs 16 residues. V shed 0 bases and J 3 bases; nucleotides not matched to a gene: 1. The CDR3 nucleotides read TGTGCCAGCAGTTACTCGGGACAGGGGGCAACAGATACGCAGTATTTT. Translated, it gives CASSYSGQGATDTQYF.

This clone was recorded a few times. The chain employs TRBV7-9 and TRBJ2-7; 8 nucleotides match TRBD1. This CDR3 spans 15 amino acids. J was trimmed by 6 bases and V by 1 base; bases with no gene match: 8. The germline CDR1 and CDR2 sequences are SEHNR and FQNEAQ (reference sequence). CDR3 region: CASSLGGTGYGEQYF. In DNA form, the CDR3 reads TGTGCCAGCAGCTTAGGCGGGACAGGCTACGGCGAGCAGTACTTC.

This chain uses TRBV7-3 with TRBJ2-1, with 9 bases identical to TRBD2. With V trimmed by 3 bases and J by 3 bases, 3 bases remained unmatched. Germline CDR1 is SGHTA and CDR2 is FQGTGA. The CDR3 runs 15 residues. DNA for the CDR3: TGTGCCAGCAGCTTGGGGACTAGCAGCTACAATGAGCAGTTCTTC. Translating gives CASSLGTSSYNEQFF. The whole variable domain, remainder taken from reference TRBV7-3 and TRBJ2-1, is GAGVSQTPSNKVTEKGKYVELRCDPISGHTALYWYRQSLGQGPEFLIYFQGTGAADDSGLPNDRFFAVRPEGSVSTLKIQRTERGDSAVYLCASSLGTSSYNEQFFGPGTRLTVL.

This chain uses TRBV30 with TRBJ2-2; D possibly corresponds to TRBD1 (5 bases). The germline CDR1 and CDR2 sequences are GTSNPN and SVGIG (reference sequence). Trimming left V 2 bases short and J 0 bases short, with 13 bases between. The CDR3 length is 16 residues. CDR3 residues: CAWSRGWGSNTGELFF. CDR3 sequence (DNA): TGTGCCTGGAGTAGGGGCTGGGGTTCGAACACCGGGGAGCTGTTTTTT.

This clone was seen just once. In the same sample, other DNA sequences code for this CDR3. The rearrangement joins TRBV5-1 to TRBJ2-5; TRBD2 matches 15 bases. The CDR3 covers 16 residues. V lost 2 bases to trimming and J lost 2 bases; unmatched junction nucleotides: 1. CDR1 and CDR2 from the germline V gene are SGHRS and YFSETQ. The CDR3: CASSFGTSGGQETQYF. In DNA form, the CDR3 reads TGCGCCAGCAGCTTCGGGACTAGCGGGGGGCAAGAGACCCAGTACTTC.

CDR3 DNA sequence: TGTGCCAGCAGCTCGGAGCCGGGAGGGCCGACTCAGCAGTACTTC. As protein: CASSSEPGGPTQQYF. The chain joins TRBV5-4 to TRBJ2-7, with 8 nucleotides matching TRBD2. CDR3 length: 15 residues. Per germline, CDR1 SGHNT and CDR2 YYREEE (reference sequence). The trim removed 3 bases at V and 8 bases at J, leaving 13 bases unmatched.

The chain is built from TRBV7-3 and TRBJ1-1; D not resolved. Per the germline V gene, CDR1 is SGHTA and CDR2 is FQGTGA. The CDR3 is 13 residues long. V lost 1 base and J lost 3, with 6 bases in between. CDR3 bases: TGTGCCAGCAGCTTAAGGAGGGACACTGAAGCTTTCTTT. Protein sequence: CASSLRRDTEAFF.